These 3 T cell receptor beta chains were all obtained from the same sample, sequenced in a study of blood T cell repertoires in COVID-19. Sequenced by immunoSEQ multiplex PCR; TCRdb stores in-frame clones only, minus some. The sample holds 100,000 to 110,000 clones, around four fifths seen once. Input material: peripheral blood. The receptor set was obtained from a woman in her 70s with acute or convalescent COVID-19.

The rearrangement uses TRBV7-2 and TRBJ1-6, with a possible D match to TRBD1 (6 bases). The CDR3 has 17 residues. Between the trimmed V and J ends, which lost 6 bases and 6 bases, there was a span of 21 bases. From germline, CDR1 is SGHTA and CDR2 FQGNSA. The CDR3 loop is CASSRTGIVSSNSPLHF. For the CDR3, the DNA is TGTGCCAGCAGTAGAACAGGGATCGTAAGCTCTAATTCACCCCTCCACTTT.

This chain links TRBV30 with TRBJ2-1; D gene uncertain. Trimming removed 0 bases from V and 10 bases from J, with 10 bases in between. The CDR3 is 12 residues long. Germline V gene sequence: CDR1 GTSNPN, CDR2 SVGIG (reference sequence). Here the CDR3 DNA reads TGTGCCTGGAGTGTATATTGGCGGGAGCAGTTCTTC. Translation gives CAWSVYWREQFF.

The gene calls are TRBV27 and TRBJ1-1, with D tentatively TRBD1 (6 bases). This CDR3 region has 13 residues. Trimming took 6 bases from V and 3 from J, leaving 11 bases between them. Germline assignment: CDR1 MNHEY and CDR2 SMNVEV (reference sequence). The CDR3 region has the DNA TGTGCCAGCAGGCCGACAGGTTACACTGAAGCTTTCTTT. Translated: CASRPTGYTEAFF.